The present TCR beta chain was sequenced within a study of OX40 agonist ivuxolimab in advanced cancers. Overall study findings and caveats: CD8+ T cells showed, on average, more clonal expansion than CD4+ cells. Some of the nonresponding patients also showed low levels of normalized T-cell clonal expansion.

The data were produced by immunoSEQ multiplex PCR, yet TCRdb's version contains in-frame clones alone and is incomplete. Of 75,000 to 100,000 clones listed, approximately 91% were seen once; the top ten hold 0.69%. The germline gives CDR1 LNHNV, CDR2 YYDKDF (reference sequence). There are 14 residues in the CDR3. V dropped 6 bases and J dropped 2 bases, with 11 bases sitting between them. As regards this clone: What it recognizes is unknown.

The sequencing here drew on CD4+ or CD8+ T cells sorted from blood, taken in a trial of the OX40 agonist ivuxolimab. The chain employs TRBV15 and TRBJ2-4, with D hard to call. The TCR sequence derives from an adult with an advanced solid tumor such as melanoma, head and neck, liver or kidney cancer. The chain's CDR3 is CATRRVGTKNIQYF. The DNA of the CDR3 is TGTGCCACCAGAAGGGTCGGAACCAAAAACATTCAGTACTTC.